This entry lists 14 T cell receptor beta chains sequenced from one sample in a study of metastatic and nonmetastatic thyroid tumors. TCRdb re-called clones via MiXCR from the PCR reads. The sample contains approximately 9,500 clones, roughly 30% of which appear only once. The entire patient cohort was treatment-naive prior to thyroid surgery. Input material: tumor tissue. These receptors all come from a female donor with papillary thyroid cancer or a benign thyroid nodule (not recorded which). Some clones in this sample may be carry-over from other donors' samples.

This sequence joins TRBV7-8 and TRBJ1-6; the match to TRBD1 covers 7 bases. CDR1 and CDR2 from the germline V gene are SGHVS and FQNEAQ. V lost 3 bases to trimming and J lost 4 bases; unmatched junction nucleotides: 3. The CDR3 totals 15 residues. CDR3 sequence (DNA): TGTGCCAGCAGCTTTGGGGACAGTTATAATTCACCCCTCCACTTT. This sequence encodes CASSFGDSYNSPLHF.

This clone was recorded a few times. J is TRBJ2-7 and V is TRBV6-1; no definite D call. The V end was cut by 4 bases, the J end by 3 bases, with 4 bases between. This CDR3 contains 11 residues. Germline assignment: CDR1 MNHNS and CDR2 SASEGT. The CDR3 spells CASSVGYEQYF. The CDR3 DNA reads as TGTGCCAGCAGTGTCGGCTACGAGCAGTACTTC.

This clone occurred many times. This chain uses TRBV2 with TRBJ2-2; a possible D gene is TRBD1 (6 bases). The CDR3 loop spans 15 amino acids. The germline V and J ends were trimmed by 5 bases and 5 bases, with 15 bases remaining between them. The germline V gene has CDR1 SNHLY and CDR2 FYNNEI. The CDR3 sequence is CASSRDIIRTGELFF. CDR3 coding DNA: TGTGCCAGCAGTCGGGACATTATTAGGACCGGGGAGCTGTTTTTT.

The chain uses TRBV6-1 and TRBJ2-1; 13 nucleotides agree with TRBD2. Looked up from germline, CDR1 is MNHNS and CDR2 is SASEGT. Germline trimming cut 1 base from V and 6 bases from J; bases unmatched to any gene: 0. This CDR3 region has 15 residues. In DNA form, the CDR3 reads TGTGCCAGCAGTGAAGGGACTAGCGGGAGCAATGAGCAGTTCTTC. It translates to CASSEGTSGSNEQFF.

This chain links TRBV11-2 with TRBJ2-1; tentatively, D is TRBD2 (5 bases). Germline V CDR1 and CDR2: SGHAT, FQNNGV. The CDR3 runs to 17 residues. Trimming shortened V by 2 bases and J by 5 bases, and 19 bases separated the two germline ends. This CDR3 reads CASSLRGLASVDNEQFF. DNA of the CDR3: TGTGCCAGCAGCTTACGAGGTTTAGCGAGTGTCGACAATGAGCAGTTCTTC.

A word on this clone: Compared with germline, one end of the junction differs, possibly owing to a read error. The chain combines TRBV19 with TRBJ1-2; the match to TRBD1 covers 7 bases. The length of the CDR3 is 14 residues. Germline loops: CDR1 LNHDA, CDR2 SQIVND (reference sequence). The CDR3 protein is CGSSSTGCLGGYTF. DNA of the CDR3: TGTGGCAGTAGCTCGACAGGGTGCTTGGGGGGCTACACCTTC. The whole variable domain, filled in from reference TRBV19 and TRBJ1-2, reads DGGITQSPKYLFRKEGQNVTLSCEQNLNHDAMYWYRQDPGQGLRLIYYSQIVNDFQKGDIAEGYSVSREKKESFPLTVTSAQKNPTAFYLCGSSSTGCLGGYTFGSGTRLTVV.

The genes are TRBV5-1 and TRBJ1-6; D gene ambiguous. Germline V gives CDR1 SGHRS, CDR2 YFSETQ. Trimming shortened V by 1 base and J by 5 bases, and 4 bases separated the two germline ends. CDR3 length equals 13 residues. The CDR3 bases are TGCGCCAGCAGCTTGACGGATAATTCACCCCTCCACTTT. It codes for CASSLTDNSPLHF.

The chain combines TRBV5-1 with TRBJ2-7; 11 bases are shared with TRBD2. V gave up 4 bases and J gave up 0 bases; unmatched junction bases: 3. There are 15 residues in the CDR3. In germline, CDR1 is SGHRS, CDR2 YFSETQ. Written as DNA, the CDR3 is TGCGCCAGCAGCGCGGGACTAGCGGTCTCCTACGAGCAGTACTTC. This gives the protein CASSAGLAVSYEQYF.

This clone was detected ten times or more. Other DNA variants within this sample encode the same CDR3. The V call is TRBV28, the J call TRBJ2-7, with 10 nucleotides matching TRBD1. This CDR3 has 14 amino acids. Germline V CDR1 and CDR2: MDHEN, SYDVKM. J lost 4 bases, V lost 6 bases, and 6 bases had no gene match. CDR3 sequence (DNA): TGTGCCAGCAGGGACCCGGGACAGGGGTACGAGCAGTACTTC. This encodes CASRDPGQGYEQYF.

The chain recombines TRBV6-1 with TRBJ1-2; TRBD1 matches at 10 bases. The CDR3 is 15 residues long. Germline V gene data show CDR1 as MNHNS and CDR2 as SASEGT. V shed 8 bases and J 4 bases; nucleotides not matched to a gene: 10. The CDR3 reads CASSPPGQGIYGYTF. CDR3 nucleotides: TGTGCCAGCTCGCCACCGGGACAGGGGATCTATGGCTACACCTTC.

This clone is medium-sized within its sample. This rearrangement joins TRBV19 to TRBJ2-2, with 9 bases identical to TRBD2. CDR1 and CDR2 from the germline V gene are LNHDA and SQIVND (reference sequence). The J segment lost 4 bases and the V segment lost 5 bases, leaving 11 bases of the junction unmatched. The CDR3 is 17 residues long. The CDR3 loop reads CASSSRAGAGGTGELFF. CDR3 coding DNA: TGTGCCAGTAGTTCGAGGGCGGGAGCGGGAGGCACCGGGGAGCTGTTTTTT.

The chain couples TRBV5-4 to TRBJ1-1; no clear D. The germline V gene has CDR1 SGHNT and CDR2 YYREEE (reference sequence). V shed 2 bases and J shed 4 bases, with 24 bases lying between them. This CDR3 contains 18 residues. DNA of the CDR3: TGTGCCAGCAGCTTTACCCTAGATGGGCCTTGGGAATCCACTGAAGCTTTCTTT. This codes for CASSFTLDGPWESTEAFF.

In this sample, this clone is medium-sized. The V and J genes are TRBV7-8 and TRBJ2-7; 7 bases align to TRBD1. Looked up from germline, CDR1 is SGHVS and CDR2 is FQNEAQ. The V segment lost 4 bases and the J segment 0 bases; nucleotides outside the gene matches: 18. This CDR3 contains 19 residues. The CDR3 protein is CASSSPTGPSLGSSYEQYF. The CDR3 region has the DNA TGTGCCAGCAGCTCGCCGACAGGGCCGAGCCTCGGCAGCTCCTACGAGCAGTACTTC.

Worth noting for this clone: One end of the junction fails to match germline, which may point to a read error. The chain combines TRBV5-1 with TRBJ2-3, with D perhaps assigned TRBD1 or TRBD2 (5 bases each). Germline V gives CDR1 SGHRS, CDR2 YFSETQ. This CDR3 is built from 13 residues. The CDR3 sequence is CSSSWGNTDTQYF. The CDR3 DNA reads TGCTCCAGCAGCTGGGGGAACACAGATACGCAGTATTTT.